The 24 T cell receptor beta chains listed next were all sequenced from one sample in a study of blood T cell repertoires in COVID-19. Clones were sequenced by immunoSEQ multiplex PCR, and TCRdb holds only the in-frame ones, with some missing. The table records around 62,000 clones, 80% to 95% of them present only once. Sequenced input: peripheral blood. These receptors originate from a man aged 70-80 years with active COVID-19.

V and J are TRBV5-6 and TRBJ2-5, with 8 bases fitting TRBD2. The V segment lost 1 base and the J segment 1 base; nucleotides outside the gene matches: 3. The CDR3 is made up of 15 amino acids. CDR1 and CDR2 (germline): SGHDT, YYEEEE. CDR3 sequence: CASSLPTSAQETQYF. DNA of the CDR3: TGTGCCAGCAGCTTGCCGACTAGCGCCCAAGAGACCCAGTACTTC.

The V gene is TRBV6-5, the J gene TRBJ1-4, with TRBD1 identical over 8 bases. The CDR3 loop spans 15 amino acids. The V and J ends lost 0 bases and 7 bases, in that order; junction bases with no gene match: 4. Germline V gives CDR1 MNHEY, CDR2 SVGAGI. The CDR3 bases are TGTGCCAGCAGTTACTCCCAGGGGGCGGGTGAAAAACTGTTTTTT. Translation: CASSYSQGAGEKLFF.

The rearrangement uses TRBV14 and TRBJ1-6, with D perhaps matching TRBD1 (6 bases). Germline assignment: CDR1 SGHDN and CDR2 FVKESK. This CDR3 comprises 16 residues. The V gene lost 0 bases and the J gene lost 6 bases, with 12 bases spanning the gap. The CDR3 region has the DNA TGTGCCAGCAGCCAAGATCTAACAGGGATTAATTCACCCCTCCACTTT. It encodes CASSQDLTGINSPLHF.

This chain links TRBV27 with TRBJ1-4, with D hard to call. Germline values: CDR1 MNHEY, CDR2 SMNVEV (reference sequence). The V and J ends lost 0 bases and 0 bases respectively, with 8 bases between them. The CDR3 spans 16 residues. The CDR3 nucleotides read TGTGCCAGCAGTTTATCCAGGCGAGCAACTAATGAAAAACTGTTTTTT. Amino acid sequence: CASSLSRRATNEKLFF.

J is TRBJ2-3 and V is TRBV7-9; 7 nucleotides match TRBD1. Germline-derived CDR1 and CDR2 are SEHNR and FQNEAQ (reference sequence). Unmatched junction bases numbered 8, after V lost 1 base and J lost 4 bases. The CDR3 length is 16 residues. The CDR3 DNA reads TGTGCCAGCAGCTTAGACGGCAGGGGGTCAGCAGATACGCAGTATTTT. Protein sequence: CASSLDGRGSADTQYF.

The V call is TRBV6-4, the J call TRBJ1-4; TRBD1 aligns across 7 bases. Trimming took 6 bases from V and 6 from J; bases not matched to a gene: 22. CDR3 length: 19 residues. The germline CDR1 and CDR2 sequences are MRHNA and SNTAGT. CDR3 sequence (DNA): TGTGCCAGCAGCCCCCCGGCGACAGGGAACTCGGGCTTGGATGAAAAACTGTTTTTT. Translation: CASSPPATGNSGLDEKLFF.

The V call is TRBV27, the J call TRBJ2-2, with 7 bases lining up with TRBD1. The CDR3 is made up of 16 amino acids. After removal of 0 bases from V and 4 bases from J, the junction contained 5 bases not matched to a gene. In germline, CDR1 is MNHEY, CDR2 SMNVEV (reference sequence). The CDR3 loop reads CASSLSQGRGTGELFF. Here the CDR3 DNA reads TGTGCCAGCAGTTTATCACAGGGGCGCGGCACCGGGGAGCTGTTTTTT.

The sample holds one count of this clone. The sample contains more than one DNA sequence encoding this CDR3. The gene calls are TRBV18 and TRBJ1-3, with D unresolved. Germline V gene data show CDR1 as KGHSH and CDR2 as LQKENI. This CDR3 is built from 18 residues. V dropped 2 bases and J dropped 1 base, with 18 bases sitting between them. This CDR3 is CASSPASSQASSGNTIYF. CDR3 DNA sequence: TGTGCCAGCTCACCAGCCTCTTCGCAGGCGAGTTCTGGAAACACCATATATTTT.

V is TRBV7-8 and J is TRBJ1-2, with D maybe TRBD1 (6 bases). V dropped 5 bases and J dropped 4 bases, with 11 bases sitting between them. The CDR3 length is 13 residues. Germline CDR1 is SGHVS and CDR2 is FQNEAQ. The CDR3 coding sequence is TGTGCCAGCAGCCCCGGGGGGCGCTATGGCTACACCTTC. It specifies CASSPGGRYGYTF.

This chain uses TRBV2 with TRBJ1-1, with a weak D call TRBD1 (6 bases). The CDR3 contains 15 residues. Trimming shortened V by 0 bases and J by 4 bases, and 12 bases separated the two germline ends. Germline CDR1 is SNHLY and CDR2 is FYNNEI. In DNA form, the CDR3 reads TGTGCCAGCAGTGAAGCTAGGACAGCAGCCACTGAAGCTTTCTTT. Its protein is CASSEARTAATEAFF.

This chain connects TRBV6-4 to TRBJ1-5; TRBD1 might be the D (6 bases). Trimming left V 9 bases short and J 5 bases short, with 11 bases between. CDR3 size: 12 residues. Per the germline V gene, CDR1 is MRHNA and CDR2 is SNTAGT. The CDR3 DNA reads as TGTGCCAGACACAGGGCGCATCAGCCCCAGCATTTT. Protein sequence: CARHRAHQPQHF.

The table lists this clone with a count of one. The rearrangement joins TRBV29-1 to TRBJ2-1, with 11 bases that match TRBD2. Germline values: CDR1 SQVTM, CDR2 ANQGSEA. The CDR3 sequence is 15 residues long. J lost 7 bases, V lost 3 bases, and 8 bases had no gene match. The CDR3 loop is CSVEKASGGSNEQFF. CDR3 nucleotide sequence: TGCAGCGTTGAGAAGGCTAGCGGGGGGTCTAATGAGCAGTTCTTC.

J is TRBJ2-3 and V is TRBV7-2; 9 nucleotides match TRBD2. J gave up 7 bases and V 4 bases, and 9 bases lay outside the gene matches. Per the germline V gene, CDR1 is SGHTA and CDR2 is FQGNSA. The CDR3 consists of 15 residues. CDR3 sequence (DNA): TGTGCCAGCAGCTCCTTGAGTAGCGGGGGTTATACGCAGTATTTT. Translating gives CASSSLSSGGYTQYF.

Of note for this clone: One end of the junction fails to match germline, which may point to a read error. This chain uses TRBV12-3 or TRBV12-4 with TRBJ2-4; the D gene is possibly TRBD1 (6 bases). The CDR3 has 13 amino acids. CDR3: CASRVGDKHIQYF. CDR3 bases: TGTGCCAGCAGGGTCGGGGACAAACACATTCAGTACTTC.

The V gene is TRBV5-6, the J gene TRBJ2-7, with 7 nucleotides matching TRBD1. The germline gives CDR1 SGHDT, CDR2 YYEEEE. V shed 0 bases and J 3 bases; nucleotides not matched to a gene: 3. CDR3 length equals 14 residues. In DNA form, the CDR3 reads TGTGCCAGCAGCTTGGTACAGGGGATCTACGAGCAGTACGTC. Translated, it gives CASSLVQGIYEQYV.

A few counts support this clone. The CDR3 protein is CASSQVGGGPPNEQFF. The CDR3 region has the DNA TGTGCCAGCAGCCAAGTCGGCGGGGGGCCCCCCAATGAGCAGTTCTTC. V and J are TRBV4-2 and TRBJ2-1, with 8 bases aligning to TRBD2. V trimming: 1 base; J trimming: 6 bases; junction bases outside the gene matches: 8. The CDR3 sequence is 16 residues long. The germline gives CDR1 LGHNA, CDR2 YNFKEQ.

V is TRBV6-6 and J is TRBJ2-3; no clear D gene. The CDR3 has 17 residues. With 5 bases removed from V and 4 bases from J, the gap between germline ends came to 22 bases. Looked up from germline, CDR1 is MNHNY and CDR2 is SVGAGI (reference sequence). CDR3 sequence (DNA): TGTGCCAGCAGTCCAAACCCCCAAGGAGTGGCCCCAGATACGCAGTATTTT. It specifies CASSPNPQGVAPDTQYF.

The chain combines TRBV29-1 with TRBJ1-1, with D hard to call. Germline V lookup: CDR1 SQVTM, CDR2 ANQGSEA. The CDR3 is 14 amino acids. Trimming removed 1 base from V and 3 bases from J, with 12 bases in between. CDR3 DNA sequence: TGCAGCGTTGAAGTGCGAGGTAGTGACACTGAAGCTTTCTTT. It is translated as CSVEVRGSDTEAFF.

The chain is built from TRBV27 and TRBJ1-2; 7 bases fit TRBD1. Germline trimming cut 4 bases from V and 4 bases from J; bases unmatched to any gene: 9. The length of the CDR3 is 15 residues. Germline CDR1 and CDR2: MNHEY and SMNVEV (reference sequence). The CDR3 DNA is TGTGCCAGCAGTTCTACAGGGGCTTTCGTCTATGGCTACACCTTC. Amino acids: CASSSTGAFVYGYTF.

The rearrangement uses TRBV11-2 and TRBJ2-2; tentatively, D is TRBD2 (6 bases). V lost 4 bases, J lost 4 bases, and 13 bases lay in between. Germline V CDR1 and CDR2: SGHAT, FQNNGV. CDR3 length equals 15 residues. The CDR3 DNA reads as TGTGCCAGCAGCTCCATGGGTAGCGGCACCGGGGAGCTGTTTTTT. Translated, it gives CASSSMGSGTGELFF.

V is TRBV6-5 and J is TRBJ1-1; 8 bases align to TRBD1. This CDR3 region has 15 residues. CDR1 MNHEY and CDR2 SVGAGI come from the germline V gene. V lost 4 bases, J lost 5 bases, and 9 bases stayed unmatched. This CDR3 is CASSSASRGRTEAFF. Written as DNA, the CDR3 is TGTGCCAGCAGTTCCGCATCCAGGGGGCGGACTGAAGCTTTCTTT.

The J gene is TRBJ2-2, the V gene TRBV6-6, with 9 positions matching TRBD1. V lost 5 bases, J lost 2 bases, and 9 bases stayed unmatched. Germline V gene lookup returns CDR1 MNHNY and CDR2 SVGAGI (reference sequence). This CDR3 has 17 amino acids. The CDR3 DNA follows: TGTGCCAGCAGTCGGGACAGGGTGGTCCGAAACACCGGGGAGCTGTTTTTT. Its protein is CASSRDRVVRNTGELFF.

The chain joins TRBV19 to TRBJ2-3; D is perhaps TRBD2 (7 bases). The germline V gene encodes CDR1 LNHDA and CDR2 SQIVND (reference sequence). With 10 bases removed from V and 5 bases from J, the gap between germline ends came to 13 bases. The CDR3 is made up of 12 amino acids. CDR3 in amino acids: CATRGGGDTQYF. The CDR3 DNA is TGTGCCACCCGGGGAGGGGGAGATACGCAGTATTTT.

The chain employs TRBV7-9 and TRBJ2-5; 7 nucleotides match TRBD1. The CDR3 length is 13 residues. V lost 0 bases, J lost 8 bases, and 3 bases stayed unmatched. Germline V gene sequence: CDR1 SEHNR, CDR2 FQNEAQ (reference sequence). The CDR3 sequence is CASSLADRPTQYF. CDR3 coding DNA: TGTGCCAGCAGCTTAGCGGACAGGCCAACCCAGTACTTC.